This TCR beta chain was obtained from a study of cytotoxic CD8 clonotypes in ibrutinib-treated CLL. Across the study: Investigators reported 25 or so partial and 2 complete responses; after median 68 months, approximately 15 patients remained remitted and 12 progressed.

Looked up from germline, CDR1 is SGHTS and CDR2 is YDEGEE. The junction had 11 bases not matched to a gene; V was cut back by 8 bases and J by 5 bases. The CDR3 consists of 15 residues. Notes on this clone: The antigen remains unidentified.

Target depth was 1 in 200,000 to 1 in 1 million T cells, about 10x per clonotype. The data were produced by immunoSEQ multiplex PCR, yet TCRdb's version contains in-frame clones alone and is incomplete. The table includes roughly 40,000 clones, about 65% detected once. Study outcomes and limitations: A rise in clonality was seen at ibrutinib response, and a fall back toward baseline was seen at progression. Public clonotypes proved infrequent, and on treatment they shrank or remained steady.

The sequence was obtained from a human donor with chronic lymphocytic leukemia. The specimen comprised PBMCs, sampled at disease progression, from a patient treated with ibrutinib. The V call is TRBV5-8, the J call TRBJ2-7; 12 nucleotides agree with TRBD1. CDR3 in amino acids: CASRRTGTGGHEQYF. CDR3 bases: TGTGCCAGTCGCAGGACCGGGACAGGGGGCCACGAGCAGTACTTC.